These T cell receptor beta chains were read from a single sample in a study of T cell responses to AZD1222 COVID-19 vaccine. Generated by immunoSEQ multiplex PCR, the TCRdb table keeps only in-frame clones and is missing some. The sample carries roughly 180,000 clones, roughly nine tenths recorded once. Sample: peripheral blood, taken on day 0 of AZD1222 vaccination. The source of these receptors is an adult in good health. CDR3s include the opening cysteine and the closing phenylalanine or tryptophan. D genes are given only for firm matches. Some rows have no size entry. The others give once, few or many, or a class for an expanded clone.

abundance: NA
d_gene: TRBD1
j_gene: TRBJ1-6
v_gene: TRBV6-5
CDR3nt: TGTGCCAGCTCCCCGGGACAGATCTATAATTCACCCCTCCACTTT
CDR3aa: CASSPGQIYNSPLHF

abundance: few
d_gene: NA
j_gene: TRBJ1-4
v_gene: TRBV4-3
CDR3nt: TGCGCCAGCAGCCAGGGATTAGGGTCCGGTAATGAAAAACTGTTTTTT
CDR3aa: CASSQGLGSGNEKLFF

abundance: once
d_gene: NA
j_gene: TRBJ2-1
v_gene: TRBV24-1
CDR3nt: TGTGCCACCAGTGATTACCAGGAGGGCTCCTACAATGAGCAGTTCTTC
CDR3aa: CATSDYQEGSYNEQFF

abundance: NA
d_gene: TRBD2
j_gene: TRBJ2-1
v_gene: TRBV2
CDR3nt: TGTGCCAGCAGTGAGGGGACTAGTCTTGGTGAGCAGTTCTTC
CDR3aa: CASSEGTSLGEQFF

abundance: NA
d_gene: TRBD1
j_gene: TRBJ2-7
v_gene: TRBV28
CDR3nt: TGTGCCAGCAGTCCCCACAGGGGGCCAGGCTCCTACGAGCAGTACTTC
CDR3aa: CASSPHRGPGSYEQYF

abundance: NA
d_gene: NA
j_gene: TRBJ2-7
v_gene: TRBV27
CDR3nt: TGTGCCAGCAGTCAGGGTCGGAACGAGCAGTACTTC
CDR3aa: CASSQGRNEQYF

abundance: once
d_gene: NA
j_gene: TRBJ1-1
v_gene: TRBV7-8
CDR3nt: TGTGCCAGCAGCACTCCCGGAAAGAGGGTCACTGAAGCTTTCTTT
CDR3aa: CASSTPGKRVTEAFF

abundance: few
d_gene: NA
j_gene: TRBJ1-3
v_gene: TRBV30
CDR3nt: TGTGCCTGGAGTTCCCAGTTCCTCTCTGGAAACACCATATATTTT
CDR3aa: CAWSSQFLSGNTIYF

abundance: NA
d_gene: NA
j_gene: TRBJ2-3
v_gene: TRBV25-1
CDR3nt: TGTGCCAGCAGTACACAACAGGGTTACGGCACAGATACGCAGTATTTT
CDR3aa: CASSTQQGYGTDTQYF

abundance: NA
d_gene: NA
j_gene: TRBJ1-1
v_gene: TRBV4-1
CDR3nt: TGCGCCAGCAGCCAAGATGCGGGGGTGAGGGCTGAAGCTTTCTTT
CDR3aa: CASSQDAGVRAEAFF

abundance: NA
d_gene: NA
j_gene: TRBJ1-1
v_gene: TRBV27
CDR3nt: TGTGCCAGCAGTTTATCGGTTCCGATTAACACTGAAGCTTTCTTT
CDR3aa: CASSLSVPINTEAFF

abundance: NA
d_gene: NA
j_gene: TRBJ2-1
v_gene: TRBV7-9
CDR3nt: TGTGCCAGCAGCCCCGGTACCTACAATGAGCAGTTCTTC
CDR3aa: CASSPGTYNEQFF

abundance: once
d_gene: NA
j_gene: TRBJ1-5
v_gene: TRBV6-5
CDR3nt: TGTGCCAGCATATTGAGTGACGATCAGCCCCAGCATTTT
CDR3aa: CASILSDDQPQHF

abundance: NA
d_gene: NA
j_gene: TRBJ1-5
v_gene: TRBV7-8
CDR3nt: TGTGCCAGCAGCCATGGCGGACAGCCCCAGCATTTT
CDR3aa: CASSHGGQPQHF

abundance: once
d_gene: NA
j_gene: TRBJ2-3
v_gene: TRBV30
CDR3nt: TGTGCCTGGAGTGTACGTGAAGCAGATACGCAGTATTTT
CDR3aa: CAWSVREADTQYF

abundance: NA
d_gene: TRBD1
j_gene: TRBJ2-2
v_gene: TRBV6-5
CDR3nt: TGTGCCAGCTCCGGGACAGGGACGCCCACCGGGGAGCTGTTTTTT
CDR3aa: CASSGTGTPTGELFF

abundance: NA
d_gene: TRBD2
j_gene: TRBJ2-7
v_gene: TRBV4-3
CDR3nt: TGCGCCAGCAGCCAAGAAGTAGCGGGAGGGCCTTACGAGCAGTACTTC
CDR3aa: CASSQEVAGGPYEQYF

abundance: NA
d_gene: TRBD1
j_gene: TRBJ2-5
v_gene: TRBV24-1
CDR3nt: TGTGCCACCAGTATACGGACAGGGATTGGAGAGACCCAGTACTTC
CDR3aa: CATSIRTGIGETQYF

abundance: NA
d_gene: NA
j_gene: TRBJ2-2
v_gene: TRBV7-2
CDR3nt: TGTGCCAGCAGCTTAGTTGCGGGAACGGGCGGGGAGCTGTTTTTT
CDR3aa: CASSLVAGTGGELFF

abundance: NA
d_gene: TRBD1
j_gene: TRBJ1-1
v_gene: TRBV28
CDR3nt: TGTGCCAGCAGTGGGCCGTCCGGGACAGAGAACACTGAAGCTTTCTTT
CDR3aa: CASSGPSGTENTEAFF

abundance: NA
d_gene: NA
j_gene: TRBJ1-4
v_gene: TRBV7-3
CDR3nt: TGTGCCAGCAGCTTAACTGGGTCAGGACTAGAAAAACTGTTTTTT
CDR3aa: CASSLTGSGLEKLFF

abundance: NA
d_gene: TRBD2
j_gene: TRBJ2-5
v_gene: TRBV9
CDR3nt: TGTGCCAGCAGCGTAGCCCGGGAGGAAGAGACCCAGTACTTC
CDR3aa: CASSVAREEETQYF

abundance: NA
d_gene: NA
j_gene: TRBJ1-1
v_gene: TRBV6-4
CDR3nt: TGTGCCAGCAGGCTCAAGGCGAACACTGAAGCTTTCTTT
CDR3aa: CASRLKANTEAFF

abundance: once
d_gene: NA
j_gene: TRBJ1-3
v_gene: TRBV4-1
CDR3nt: TGCGCCAGCTCCCACAATGTCGGGGCTGGAAACACCATATATTTT
CDR3aa: CASSHNVGAGNTIYF

abundance: NA
d_gene: NA
j_gene: TRBJ1-5
v_gene: TRBV6-5
CDR3nt: TGTGCCAGCAGTTACTCTACCAATCAGCCCCAGCATTTT
CDR3aa: CASSYSTNQPQHF

abundance: NA
d_gene: NA
j_gene: TRBJ2-1
v_gene: TRBV6-5
CDR3nt: TGTGCCAGCAGTAATGGGATAAGTGAGCAGTTCTTC
CDR3aa: CASSNGISEQFF

abundance: NA
d_gene: NA
j_gene: TRBJ2-2
v_gene: TRBV5-1
CDR3nt: TGCGCCAGCAGCTTGGGCGGGGTAGAGCTCAGCACCGGGGAGCTGTTTTTT
CDR3aa: CASSLGGVELSTGELFF

abundance: NA
d_gene: NA
j_gene: TRBJ1-1
v_gene: TRBV2
CDR3nt: TGTGCCAGCAGGCGTAGGGCGATTGAAGCTTTCTTT
CDR3aa: CASRRRAIEAFF

abundance: NA
d_gene: NA
j_gene: TRBJ1-1
v_gene: TRBV7-9
CDR3nt: TGTGCCAGCAGCCCCTCGGGAGCGGCTGAAGCTTTCTTT
CDR3aa: CASSPSGAAEAFF

abundance: NA
d_gene: NA
j_gene: TRBJ1-2
v_gene: TRBV7-2
CDR3nt: TGTGCCAGCAGCTTAGGGGGGGTCTCTAGCTATGGCTACACCTTC
CDR3aa: CASSLGGVSSYGYTF

abundance: NA
d_gene: TRBD2
j_gene: TRBJ2-1
v_gene: TRBV19
CDR3nt: TGTGCCAGTGGCATAGCGGGAGGGCCGTACAATGAGCAGTTCTTC
CDR3aa: CASGIAGGPYNEQFF

abundance: NA
d_gene: TRBD2
j_gene: TRBJ2-3
v_gene: TRBV9
CDR3nt: TGTGCCAGCAGCGAACTAGCGGGGAACACAGATACGCAGTATTTT
CDR3aa: CASSELAGNTDTQYF

abundance: NA
d_gene: TRBD1
j_gene: TRBJ2-7
v_gene: TRBV6-5
CDR3nt: TGTGCCAGCACCTCGGACAGGGCCGCCTACGAGCAGTACTTC
CDR3aa: CASTSDRAAYEQYF

abundance: NA
d_gene: NA
j_gene: TRBJ1-1
v_gene: TRBV6-5
CDR3nt: TGTGCCAGCAGTTCCCAGACGGGGACGAACACTGAAGCTTTCTTT
CDR3aa: CASSSQTGTNTEAFF

abundance: NA
d_gene: TRBD1
j_gene: TRBJ2-1
v_gene: TRBV6-2/TRBV6-3
CDR3nt: TGTGCCAGCAGTTACTCGTTAAGGGGGCCGTGGTTCTTC
CDR3aa: CASSYSLRGPWFF

abundance: NA
d_gene: TRBD1
j_gene: TRBJ2-1
v_gene: TRBV5-5
CDR3nt: TGTGCCAGCAGCTTTCCAGGGGGCCTTCAGTATAATGAGCAGTTCTTC
CDR3aa: CASSFPGGLQYNEQFF

abundance: NA
d_gene: NA
j_gene: TRBJ1-1
v_gene: TRBV28
CDR3nt: TGTGCCAGCAGTTTACCCAGGGTCAGGACTGAAGCTTTCTTT
CDR3aa: CASSLPRVRTEAFF

abundance: NA
d_gene: NA
j_gene: TRBJ2-7
v_gene: TRBV29-1
CDR3nt: TGCAGCGTTGAACAGGGACCCTACGAGCAGTACTTC
CDR3aa: CSVEQGPYEQYF

abundance: NA
d_gene: NA
j_gene: TRBJ2-2
v_gene: TRBV14
CDR3nt: TGTGCCAGCAGCCACCGGGGCTGGACCGGGGAGCTGTTTTTT
CDR3aa: CASSHRGWTGELFF

abundance: NA
d_gene: NA
j_gene: TRBJ1-1
v_gene: TRBV6-5
CDR3nt: TGTGCCGTTGCGACAGTTATGAACACTGAAGCTTTCTTT
CDR3aa: CAVATVMNTEAFF

abundance: NA
d_gene: NA
j_gene: TRBJ2-7
v_gene: TRBV29-1
CDR3nt: TGCAGCGTTGAAGGTCTAGGGCAGGGGCTTACCCCCTACGAGCAGTACTTC
CDR3aa: CSVEGLGQGLTPYEQYF

abundance: NA
d_gene: NA
j_gene: TRBJ1-2
v_gene: TRBV4-1
CDR3nt: TGCGCCAGCAGCCAAGACAGGGGCAGCCTTCTCTATGGCTACACCTTC
CDR3aa: CASSQDRGSLLYGYTF

abundance: NA
d_gene: NA
j_gene: TRBJ1-1
v_gene: TRBV3-1/TRBV3-2
CDR3nt: TGTGCCAGCAGCCGGAGGACAGTGAACACTGAAGCTTTCTTT
CDR3aa: CASSRRTVNTEAFF

abundance: NA
d_gene: NA
j_gene: TRBJ2-7
v_gene: TRBV5-1
CDR3nt: TGCGCCAGCAGCTTGGTTCCGGGCTCCTACGAGCAGTACTTC
CDR3aa: CASSLVPGSYEQYF

abundance: NA
d_gene: NA
j_gene: TRBJ1-2
v_gene: TRBV14
CDR3nt: TGTGCCAGCAGCCAAGATCAAACGCCGTATGGCTACACCTTC
CDR3aa: CASSQDQTPYGYTF

abundance: NA
d_gene: NA
j_gene: TRBJ2-5
v_gene: TRBV27
CDR3nt: TGTGCCAGCATCTCCCGAGGACTCCCGGAGACCCAGTACTTC
CDR3aa: CASISRGLPETQYF